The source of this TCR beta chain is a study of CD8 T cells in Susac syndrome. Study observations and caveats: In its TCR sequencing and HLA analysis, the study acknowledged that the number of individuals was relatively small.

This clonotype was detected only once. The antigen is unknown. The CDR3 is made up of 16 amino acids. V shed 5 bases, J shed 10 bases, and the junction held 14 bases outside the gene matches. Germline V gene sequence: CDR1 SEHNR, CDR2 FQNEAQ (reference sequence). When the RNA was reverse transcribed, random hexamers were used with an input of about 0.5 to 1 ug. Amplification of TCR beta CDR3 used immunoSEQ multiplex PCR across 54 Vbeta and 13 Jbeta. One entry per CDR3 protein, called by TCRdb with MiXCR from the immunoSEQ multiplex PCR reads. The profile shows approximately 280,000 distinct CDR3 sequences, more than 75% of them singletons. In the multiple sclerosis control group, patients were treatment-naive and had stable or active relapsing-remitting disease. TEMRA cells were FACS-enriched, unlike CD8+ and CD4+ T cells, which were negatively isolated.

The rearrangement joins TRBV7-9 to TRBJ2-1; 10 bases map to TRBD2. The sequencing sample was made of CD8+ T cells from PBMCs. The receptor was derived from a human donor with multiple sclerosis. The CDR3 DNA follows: TGTGCCAGCAGCCCGTCTAGCGGGAGTATTTCAAGAGAGCAGTTCTTC. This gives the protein CASSPSSGSISREQFF.